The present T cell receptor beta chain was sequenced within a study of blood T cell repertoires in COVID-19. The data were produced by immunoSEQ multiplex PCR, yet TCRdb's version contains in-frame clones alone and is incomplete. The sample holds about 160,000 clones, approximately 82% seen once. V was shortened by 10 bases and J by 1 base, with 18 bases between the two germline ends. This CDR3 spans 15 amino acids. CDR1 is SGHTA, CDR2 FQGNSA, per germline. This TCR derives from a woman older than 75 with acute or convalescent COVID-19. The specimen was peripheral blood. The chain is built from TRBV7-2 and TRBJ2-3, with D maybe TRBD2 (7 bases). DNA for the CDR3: TGTGCCATACCGGGGGGCGGGGATCGCACAGATACGCAGTATTTT. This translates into CAIPGGGDRTDTQYF.